This TCR beta chain was recovered during a study of blood T cells in healthy people across ages. Study results and limitations: Higher naive T cell percentage went strongly together with higher TCR beta diversity.

Alongside a J-beta primer mix, a sample-barcoded 5' primer served in a second PCR lasting 7 to 11 cycles. TCRdb re-analysed the 5' RACE reads in MiXCR, keeping a single row per CDR3 protein. The table includes around 800,000 distinct CDR3 sequences, less than 80% detected once. This CDR3 has 17 residues. J lost 0 bases, V lost 3 bases, and 5 bases had no gene match. Germline V gene data show CDR1 as LGHNA and CDR2 as YNFKEQ. Regarding this clonotype: No antigen is known for it.

Sequencing was done on a sample of blood. The gene calls are TRBV4-2 and TRBJ1-4; 9 bases fit TRBD1. The source is a man aged 30 to 39 in good health. The chain's CDR3 is CASSHWTGDATNEKLFF. The DNA for the CDR3 is TGTGCCAGCAGCCACTGGACAGGGGACGCAACTAATGAAAAACTGTTTTTT.